These 5 T cell receptor beta chains originate from one sample sequenced in a study of T cells in Graves' hyperthyroidism and ophthalmopathy. Regions amplified from RNA transcripts were the TCR beta CDR3 regions. First-round RT-PCR targeting the TCR CDR3 was performed with the HTBI primer set. TCRdb recomputed calls from the multiplex PCR reads with MiXCR, one row per CDR3 protein. The sample has some 800,000 distinct CDR3 sequences, 35% to 45% seen once. Material: blood. The receptors stem from a man between 18 and 35 years old with Graves' hyperthyroidism.

On this clonotype: A much bigger clone sits one base away, suggesting this may be a read error. This rearrangement joins TRBV7-3 to TRBJ2-5; D possibly corresponds to TRBD2 (6 bases). The CDR3 extends over 14 amino acids. The ends were cut back, 6 bases at V and 7 bases at J, with 18 bases in the middle. Germline assignment: CDR1 SGHTA and CDR2 FQGTGA. The CDR3 is CASSSAGPVGTQYF. DNA of the CDR3: TGTGCCAGCAGTTCAGCGGGTCCCGTCGGGACCCAGTACTTC.

The V gene is TRBV7-3, the J gene TRBJ1-1; no reliable D call. The CDR3 sequence is 16 residues long. The V end was cut by 0 bases, the J end by 1 base, with 12 bases between. Per the germline V gene, CDR1 is SGHTA and CDR2 is FQGTGA. CDR3: CASSLTRRVENTEAFF. The CDR3 coding sequence is TGTGCCAGCAGCTTAACGCGAAGGGTGGAGAACACTGAAGCTTTCTTT.

This chain connects TRBV12-3 or TRBV12-4 to TRBJ1-5; D is unresolved. The V and J ends lost 2 bases and 7 bases respectively, with 12 bases between them. The length of the CDR3 is 14 residues. Here the CDR3 reads CASSLRQYSQPQHF. DNA of the CDR3: TGTGCCAGCAGTTTAAGGCAGTATTCCCAGCCCCAGCATTTT.

This clonotype was observed at least ten times. The chain is built from TRBV29-1 and TRBJ1-1, with no clear D. Trimming stripped 7 bases from V and 1 base from J, with 13 bases between. The CDR3 totals 13 residues. Germline CDR1 is SQVTM and CDR2 is ANQGSEA. CDR3 protein: CSGSRSENTEAFF. The CDR3 DNA follows: TGCAGCGGGAGCCGATCAGAGAACACTGAAGCTTTCTTT.

There are many counts of this clonotype. The chain uses TRBV9 and TRBJ1-5, with D possibly TRBD1 on 6 matching bases. CDR1 is SGDLS, CDR2 YYNGEE, per germline. This CDR3 has 12 amino acids. Trimming removed 4 bases at V and 5 bases at J, with 7 bases between. DNA for the CDR3: TGTGCCAGCAGCACAGGGCATCAGCCCCAGCATTTT. This encodes CASSTGHQPQHF.